Below are 11 T cell receptor beta chains sequenced from a single sample in a study of shared clonotypes between healthy human individuals. The protocol was immunoSEQ multiplex PCR, while the TCRdb copy is restricted to in-frame clones and leaves out a portion. The data contain roughly 1,100,000 clones, around 76% of them singletons. The sequencing input was memory CD4+ T cells sorted from blood. Subset in this sample: CD45RA-negative fraction. Source of these receptors: a man aged 18 to 30 in good health.

The CDR3 DNA is TGTGCCAGCGGCCCGCTCTTCGCTGAGCAGTTCTTC. It specifies CASGPLFAEQFF. The chain is built from TRBV2 and TRBJ2-1; D unresolved. The ends were cut back, 8 bases at V and 9 bases at J, with 14 bases in the middle. In germline, CDR1 is SNHLY, CDR2 FYNNEI. This CDR3 is built from 12 residues. Combining the CDR3 with reference TRBV2 and TRBJ2-1 gives the whole variable domain EPEVTQTPSHQVTQMGQEVILRCVPISNHLYFYWYRQILGQKVEFLVSFYNNEISEKSEIFDDQFSVERPDGSNFTLKIRSTKLEDSAMYFCASGPLFAEQFFGPGTRLTVL.

The chain recombines TRBV19 with TRBJ1-1, with TRBD1 identical over 7 bases. After removal of 4 bases from V and 1 base from J, the junction contained 3 bases not matched to a gene. The CDR3 is 14 residues long. Germline V gene sequence: CDR1 LNHDA, CDR2 SQIVND (reference sequence). CDR3 coding DNA: TGTGCCAGTAGTAAGGGACAGTCGAACACTGAAGCTTTCTTT. Translation gives CASSKGQSNTEAFF.

The rearrangement links TRBV10-3 to TRBJ2-7; possible D gene TRBD1, 5 bases. V was pared by 6 bases and J by 5 bases, with 14 bases between. The CDR3 runs to 13 residues. Germline values: CDR1 ENHRY, CDR2 SYGVKD. The CDR3 sequence is CAISPRVVDEQYF. DNA for the CDR3: TGTGCCATCAGCCCCAGGGTAGTCGACGAGCAGTACTTC.

This clone has a single count. V gene TRBV19 combines with J gene TRBJ1-6, with a possible D match to TRBD1 (5 bases). The CDR3 has 15 residues. The germline V gene encodes CDR1 LNHDA and CDR2 SQIVND (reference sequence). The V end was cut by 6 bases, the J end by 7 bases, with 16 bases between. The CDR3 bases are TGTGCCAGTAGCACTATGACCGGGGCCAATTCACCCCTCCACTTT. It yields the protein CASSTMTGANSPLHF.

This clone was observed a few times. V gene TRBV4-1 combines with J gene TRBJ1-5, with unresolved D. The CDR3 has 14 amino acids. The germline V gene encodes CDR1 MGHRA and CDR2 YSYEKL. Trimming stripped 0 bases from V and 5 bases from J, with 8 bases between. CDR3 DNA: TGCGCCAGCAGCCAAGATTCCAACCATCAGCCCCAGCATTTT. Residues: CASSQDSNHQPQHF.

This rearrangement joins TRBV7-2 to TRBJ2-1; 11 bases fit TRBD2. The V gene end was trimmed by 5 bases and the J gene end by 6 bases; junction bases not matched to a gene: 6. This CDR3 region has 15 residues. Germline assignment: CDR1 SGHTA and CDR2 FQGNSA. The CDR3 loop is CASSLLAGVVNEQFF. CDR3 sequence (DNA): TGTGCCAGCAGCCTACTAGCGGGAGTCGTCAATGAGCAGTTCTTC. The variable domain in full, completed from reference TRBV7-2 and TRBJ2-1, reads GAGVSQSPSNKVTEKGKDVELRCDPISGHTALYWYRQSLGQGLEFLIYFQGNSAPDKSGLPSDRFSAERTGGSVSTLTIQRTQQEDSAVYLCASSLLAGVVNEQFFGPGTRLTVL.

This chain uses TRBV7-8 with TRBJ2-7; TRBD1 agrees at 8 bases. V shed 5 bases, J shed 6 bases, and the junction held 3 bases outside the gene matches. This CDR3 has 12 amino acids. Germline V gives CDR1 SGHVS, CDR2 FQNEAQ. The CDR3 nucleotides read TGTGCCAGCAGCAGTACAGGGGGCGAGCAGTACTTC. Translating gives CASSSTGGEQYF.

On this clone itself: One base away lies a much larger clone, so this may be a sequencing read error. The chain recombines TRBV7-2 with TRBJ2-1; 10 bases line up with TRBD1. From germline, CDR1 is SGHTA and CDR2 FQGNSA. There are 14 residues in the CDR3. V was pared by 3 bases and J by 4 bases, with 0 bases of the junction left unmatched. CDR3 sequence: CASSLGQGYNEQFF. CDR3 bases: TGTGCCAGCAGCTTGGGACAGGGGTACAATGAGCAGTTCTTC.

The chain has TRBV27 and TRBJ2-1; the D gene is possibly TRBD2 (6 bases). Trimming shortened V by 6 bases and J by 2 bases, and 8 bases separated the two germline ends. The CDR3 is 13 residues long. The germline V gene encodes CDR1 MNHEY and CDR2 SMNVEV (reference sequence). CDR3 sequence reads: CASRGTPYNEQFF. Written as DNA, the CDR3 is TGTGCCAGCAGGGGGACTCCCTACAATGAGCAGTTCTTC.

The chain carries TRBV9 and TRBJ2-3, with D perhaps matching TRBD1 or TRBD2 (7 bases each). Between the trimmed V and J ends, which lost 4 bases and 2 bases, there was a span of 17 bases. The germline V gene has CDR1 SGDLS and CDR2 YYNGEE. The CDR3 covers 16 residues. DNA for the CDR3: TGTGCCAGCAGCCAAGGCAGGGGGGGTTTCACAGATACGCAGTATTTT. This gives the protein CASSQGRGGFTDTQYF.

This sequence joins TRBV6-4 and TRBJ2-3, with unresolved D. Germline values: CDR1 MRHNA, CDR2 SNTAGT. V dropped 6 bases and J dropped 3 bases, with 19 bases sitting between them. The CDR3 length is 16 residues. CDR3: CASSLLLCPRTDTQYF. CDR3 DNA sequence: TGTGCCAGCAGCCTTTTACTCTGCCCGCGGACAGATACGCAGTATTTT.